These 23 T cell receptor beta chains originate from one sample sequenced in a study of type 1 and type 2 diabetes patients. PCR was run on genomic DNA. The TCR beta CDR3 region was amplified using 30 forward and 13 reverse primers. TCRdb redid the calling of the multiplex PCR reads with MiXCR, one entry per CDR3 protein. Seen here are about 270,000 distinct CDR3 sequences, around 50% observed once, and the top ten hold roughly an eighth. The specimen sequenced was peripheral blood mononuclear cells (PBMCs). All receptors come from a young man with type 2 diabetes.

The chain couples TRBV29-1 to TRBJ2-3, with D possibly matching TRBD2 (5 bases). V was shortened by 6 bases and J by 0 bases, with 10 bases between the two germline ends. The CDR3 has 13 amino acids. Germline CDR1 and CDR2: SQVTM and ANQGSEA. Here the CDR3 reads CSVAWTSTDTQYF. The CDR3 region has the DNA TGCAGCGTAGCCTGGACTAGCACAGATACGCAGTATTTT.

The rearrangement joins TRBV19 to TRBJ2-7, with D possibly being TRBD1 (6 bases). The CDR3 consists of 14 residues. The germline CDR1 and CDR2 sequences are LNHDA and SQIVND (reference sequence). Trimming shortened V by 5 bases and J by 1 base, and 12 bases separated the two germline ends. The CDR3 coding sequence is TGTGCCAGTAGTCCGACAGGTCCTTCCTACGAGCAGTACTTC. As protein: CASSPTGPSYEQYF.

V gene TRBV30 combines with J gene TRBJ2-2; the D gene is possibly TRBD1 (6 bases). Looked up from germline, CDR1 is GTSNPN and CDR2 is SVGIG (reference sequence). This CDR3 has 14 amino acids. Between the trimmed V and J ends, which lost 4 bases and 9 bases, there was a span of 18 bases. The CDR3 DNA reads as TGTGCCTGGACAGGGGTTAGCCCAACCAGGGAGCTGTTTTTT. Encoded protein: CAWTGVSPTRELFF.

The rearrangement joins TRBV4-1 to TRBJ2-3; D might be TRBD1 or TRBD2, each matching 5 bases. In germline, CDR1 is MGHRA, CDR2 YSYEKL. Trimming left V 4 bases short and J 4 bases short, with 18 bases between. The CDR3 is made up of 16 amino acids. The CDR3 DNA reads as TGCGCCAGCAGCCCCACACCGGGACCGCCGGCAGATACGCAGTATTTT. Encoded protein: CASSPTPGPPADTQYF.

A few counts support this clonotype. J is TRBJ2-6 and V is TRBV7-8; 7 nucleotides agree with TRBD2. CDR3 size: 18 residues. V shed 5 bases and J 4 bases; nucleotides not matched to a gene: 14. Per germline, CDR1 SGHVS and CDR2 FQNEAQ. The DNA for the CDR3 is TGTGCCAGCAGCCCTCTTATGACTAGCCGGGCCGGGGCCAACGTCCTGACTTTC. Amino acids: CASSPLMTSRAGANVLTF.

This clonotype has only one observation. V is TRBV20-1 and J is TRBJ1-1, with D tentatively TRBD1 (5 bases). Trimming pared 6 bases from V and 4 bases from J, leaving 15 bases between. The CDR3 has 13 residues. Germline V CDR1 and CDR2: DFQATT, SNEGSKA (reference sequence). The DNA for the CDR3 is TGCAGTGCAAGCGGGGGTGAAGGCACTGAAGCTTTCTTT. This codes for CSASGGEGTEAFF.

The chain has TRBV5-1 and TRBJ2-2; 9 nucleotides match TRBD1. The CDR3 spans 16 residues. Germline V gene lookup returns CDR1 SGHRS and CDR2 YFSETQ. V dropped 4 bases and J dropped 6; count of bases not matched to a gene: 10. The CDR3 spells CASSVDTGGFAGELFF. The CDR3, as DNA: TGCGCCAGCAGCGTAGATACAGGGGGCTTCGCCGGGGAGCTGTTTTTT.

This clonotype was seen once. The chain employs TRBV24-1 and TRBJ2-5, with no clear D. CDR1 and CDR2 (germline): KGHDR, SFDVKD. CDR3 size: 13 residues. The V end was cut by 3 bases, the J end by 2 bases, with 6 bases between. The CDR3 region is CATSDPRQETQYF. CDR3 coding DNA: TGTGCCACCAGTGATCCCAGACAAGAGACCCAGTACTTC.

The chain employs TRBV6-5 and TRBJ2-7, with 9 nucleotides matching TRBD2. In germline, CDR1 is MNHEY, CDR2 SVGAGI. This CDR3 comprises 15 residues. J was trimmed by 3 bases and V by 7 bases; bases with no gene match: 10. CDR3 sequence reads: CASTSTSGSYYEQYF. As DNA, the CDR3 is TGTGCCAGCACGTCAACTAGCGGGTCGTACTACGAGCAGTACTTC.

This clonotype was found many times. J is TRBJ1-6 and V is TRBV19, with TRBD1 matching 11 bases. There are 14 residues in the CDR3. Germline CDR1 LNHDA, CDR2 SQIVND (reference sequence). The junction had 5 bases not matched to a gene; V was cut back by 9 bases and J by 7 bases. CDR3 sequence: CASTWTGGNSPLHF. In DNA, the CDR3 is TGTGCCAGCACCTGGACAGGGGGCAATTCACCCCTCCACTTT.

This rearrangement joins TRBV27 to TRBJ2-3; the D is unclear. Trimming stripped 4 bases from V and 5 bases from J, with 13 bases between. Germline lookup yields CDR1 MNHEY and CDR2 SMNVEV (reference sequence). The CDR3 spans 14 residues. CDR3 amino acids: CASSSGRWLDTQYF. The CDR3 DNA follows: TGTGCCAGCAGTTCCGGTCGGTGGCTAGATACGCAGTATTTT.

There are many counts of this clonotype. The chain combines TRBV25-1 with TRBJ2-5, with D unclear. Per the germline V gene, CDR1 is MGHDK and CDR2 is SYGVNS. Trimming pared 2 bases from V and 1 base from J, leaving 17 bases between. This CDR3 is built from 17 residues. The CDR3 bases are TGTGCCAGCAGTGAAGTAGGTTTCATTGACTTCCAAGAGACCCAGTACTTC. Amino acid sequence: CASSEVGFIDFQETQYF.

V usage is TRBV28 and J usage is TRBJ2-7; either TRBD1 or TRBD2 may fit D (5 bases each). The germline V gene encodes CDR1 MDHEN and CDR2 SYDVKM. Deletions cut 4 bases from V and 0 bases from J, with 10 bases between. The CDR3 contains 14 residues. CDR3 sequence: CASSWGPHSYEQYF. The CDR3 bases are TGTGCCAGCAGTTGGGGACCGCACTCCTACGAGCAGTACTTC.

This clonotype was found once. It may be a read error: a sequence one base away is much more abundant. This sequence joins TRBV2 and TRBJ1-4; no firm D call. The CDR3 loop spans 14 amino acids. The germline V gene encodes CDR1 SNHLY and CDR2 FYNNEI. CDR3 in DNA: TGTGCCAGCAGGGAAGCGCGGGCTAATGAAAAACTGTTTTTT. As protein: CASREARANEKLFF.

A few counts support this clonotype. This sequence joins TRBV10-1 and TRBJ1-4; D gene uncertain. This CDR3 contains 15 residues. Germline V gives CDR1 WNHNN, CDR2 SYGVQD (reference sequence). Between the trimmed V and J ends, which lost 0 bases and 8 bases, there was a span of 13 bases. The CDR3 nucleotides read TGCGCCAGCAGTGAGTCGAAAGGGTTTGAGGAAAAACTGTTTTTT. As protein: CASSESKGFEEKLFF.

Regarding this clonotype: At one of its ends the junction is not consistent with the germline gene, which may arise from a read error. This chain uses TRBV28 with TRBJ2-7; D tentatively reads TRBD1 or TRBD2 (5 bases each). CDR1 is MDHEN, CDR2 SYDVKM, per germline. The CDR3 spans 11 residues. The CDR3 coding sequence is TGTGCCGCGTCCAGGGTGAGGGAGCCGTACTTC. Translation gives CAASRVREPYF.

This clonotype was counted only a few times. The V and J genes are TRBV14 and TRBJ1-5; 8 bases agree with TRBD1. The J segment lost 4 bases and the V segment lost 6 bases, leaving 5 bases of the junction unmatched. CDR3 length: 14 residues. CDR1 SGHDN and CDR2 FVKESK come from the germline V gene. In DNA form, the CDR3 reads TGTGCCAGCAGATCCAGGGGGCTGAATCAGCCCCAGCATTTT. This encodes CASRSRGLNQPQHF.

About this clonotype itself: A read error may account for a junction end that differs from germline. The chain carries TRBV7-8 and TRBJ1-4; D may be TRBD1 (6 bases). CDR1 is SGHVS, CDR2 FQNEAQ, per germline. This CDR3 spans 13 amino acids. The CDR3 here is CASSLSPGQIPSF. The CDR3 nucleotides are TGTGCCAGCAGCTTATCCCCGGGACAAATCCCCTCATTT.

This clonotype has more than one count but fewer than ten. V and J are TRBV2 and TRBJ2-2; possible D gene TRBD1, 6 bases. Trimming pared 6 bases from V and 6 bases from J, leaving 14 bases between. The CDR3 covers 14 residues. From germline, CDR1 is SNHLY and CDR2 FYNNEI. The DNA for the CDR3 is TGTGCCAGCAGGATACAGGGTCCGGCCGGGGAGCTGTTTTTT. Its protein product is CASRIQGPAGELFF.

The V gene is TRBV4-1, the J gene TRBJ2-7; D perhaps matches TRBD2 (5 bases). This CDR3 comprises 15 residues. The V end lost 3 bases, the J end lost 2 bases, and 14 bases lay between the germline ends. Germline V gives CDR1 MGHRA, CDR2 YSYEKL. The CDR3 loop reads CASSHVLGSAYEQYF. The CDR3 DNA sequence: TGCGCCAGCAGCCACGTACTAGGGAGCGCCTACGAGCAGTACTTC.

This clonotype was seen only a few times. The V call is TRBV30, the J call TRBJ2-7; 7 positions agree with TRBD2. From germline, CDR1 is GTSNPN and CDR2 SVGIG (reference sequence). The junction had 15 bases not matched to a gene; V was cut back by 0 bases and J by 4 bases. CDR3 size: 17 residues. The CDR3 nucleotides read TGTGCCTGGAGTGTAAAGGTGTCCGTGACTAGCCGGTACGAGCAGTACTTC. As protein: CAWSVKVSVTSRYEQYF. The whole variable domain, remainder taken from reference TRBV30 and TRBJ2-7, is SQTIHQWPATLVQPVGSPLSLECTVEGTSNPNLYWYRQAAGRGLQLLFYSVGIGQISSEVPQNLSASRPQDRQFILSSKKLLLSDSGFYLCAWSVKVSVTSRYEQYFGPGTRLTVT.

V is TRBV10-2 and J is TRBJ2-1; 10 bases align to TRBD1. V shed 4 bases, J shed 8 bases, and the junction held 5 bases outside the gene matches. Germline V gene data show CDR1 as WSHSY and CDR2 as SAAADI. This CDR3 has 14 residues. This chain's CDR3 is CASSGTGGADEQFF. For the CDR3, the DNA is TGCGCCAGCAGTGGGACAGGGGGAGCCGATGAGCAGTTCTTC.

In this sample, this clonotype turned up a few times. This chain connects TRBV28 to TRBJ2-5; D remains ambiguous. Deletions cut 5 bases from V and 2 bases from J, with 12 bases between. The CDR3 length is 14 residues. Germline CDR1 MDHEN, CDR2 SYDVKM. DNA for the CDR3: TGTGCCAGCAGTCAGTCACGGGTACAAGAGACCCAGTACTTC. It encodes CASSQSRVQETQYF. The complete variable domain, with remaining parts taken from reference TRBV28 and TRBJ2-5, reads DVKVTQSSRYLVKRTGEKVFLECVQDMDHENMFWYRQDPGLGLRLIYFSYDVKMKEKGDIPEGYSVSREKKERFSLILESASTNQTSMYLCASSQSRVQETQYFGPGTRLLVL.